Shown below are 7 T cell receptor beta chains from a single sample sequenced in a study of human thymus T cells. Profiled with immunoSEQ multiplex PCR; TCRdb holds only in-frame clones, not every one. Among roughly 60,000 clones listed, approximately 95% were seen once. What was sequenced was blood. These receptors all come from a boy younger than two with a congenital heart defect but otherwise immunologically healthy.

The CDR3 spells CASSQEVRGYEQYF. CDR3 coding DNA: TGCGCCAGCAGCCAAGAAGTCAGGGGGTACGAGCAGTACTTC. The rearrangement links TRBV4-1 to TRBJ2-7; 7 bases match TRBD1. The V segment lost 0 bases and the J segment 4 bases; nucleotides outside the gene matches: 3. Per germline, CDR1 MGHRA and CDR2 YSYEKL. The CDR3 has 14 residues.

This rearrangement joins TRBV10-1 to TRBJ2-7; TRBD2 agrees at 8 bases. V shed 3 bases, J shed 4 bases, and the junction held 5 bases outside the gene matches. The germline V gene has CDR1 WNHNN and CDR2 SYGVQD (reference sequence). The CDR3 covers 14 residues. The CDR3 protein is CASSESGRVYEQYF. Here the CDR3 DNA reads TGCGCCAGCAGTGAAAGCGGGAGAGTTTACGAGCAGTACTTC.

The chain joins TRBV10-3 to TRBJ2-7; D not resolved. The CDR3 covers 17 residues. The ends were cut back, 3 bases at V and 5 bases at J, with 23 bases in the middle. Germline V lookup: CDR1 ENHRY, CDR2 SYGVKD. CDR3 sequence: CAISDSDLDQLLHEQYF. CDR3 nucleotides: TGTGCCATCAGTGATTCGGATTTGGACCAACTTCTCCACGAGCAGTACTTC.

This clone was observed once. The genes are TRBV5-8 and TRBJ1-2; perhaps TRBD1 as D (5 bases). CDR1 and CDR2 (germline): SGHTS, YDEGEE. V lost 5 bases, J lost 8 bases, and 25 bases lay in between. CDR3 length: 16 amino acids. In nucleotides, the CDR3 is TGTGCCAGCAGGCAGCCAATACTCGGGGGAGCGAGGGGCTACACCTTC. Its protein is CASRQPILGGARGYTF.

The chain joins TRBV5-6 to TRBJ2-7, with 7 bases identical to TRBD1. Germline CDR1 and CDR2: SGHDT and YYEEEE. The CDR3 loop spans 14 amino acids. J was trimmed by 3 bases and V by 2 bases; bases with no gene match: 5. CDR3 sequence reads: CASSLTGDRYEQYF. The CDR3 DNA reads as TGTGCCAGCAGCTTAACAGGGGACCGCTACGAGCAGTACTTC.

The chain recombines TRBV7-9 with TRBJ1-3; D is undetermined. The length of the CDR3 is 14 residues. CDR1 SEHNR and CDR2 FQNEAQ come from the germline V gene (reference sequence). V lost 2 bases and J 0 bases, leaving 5 bases between the germline ends. The CDR3 DNA reads as TGTGCCAGCAGCTTAACCAACTCTGGAAACACCATATATTTT. Its translation: CASSLTNSGNTIYF.

This sequence joins TRBV7-9 and TRBJ2-7; 10 bases align to TRBD2. This CDR3 comprises 14 residues. Germline CDR1 is SEHNR and CDR2 is FQNEAQ (reference sequence). V shed 3 bases and J 2 bases; nucleotides not matched to a gene: 1. CDR3 sequence: CASSLGLAPYEQYF. The DNA for the CDR3 is TGTGCCAGCAGCTTGGGACTAGCGCCCTACGAGCAGTACTTC.